The clone carrying this TCR beta chain was found many times. The CDR3 has 12 residues. Germline CDR1 MDHEN, CDR2 SYDVKM. Trimming shortened V by 1 base and J by 11 bases, and 11 bases separated the two germline ends. These data belong to a study of identical twins. TCRdb independently ran MiXCR on the 5' RACE reads; one entry per CDR3 protein. The sample shows around 1.7 million distinct CDR3 sequences, about 32% of them seen only once. The V gene is TRBV28, the J gene TRBJ2-5; TRBD2 is a possible D gene (6 bases). The TCR comes from a newborn girl in good health. Sequencing used cord blood. Written as DNA, the CDR3 is TGTGCCAGCAGTTTATCCTGGGGGGTGCAGTACTTC. Translation: CASSLSWGVQYF.